This T cell receptor beta chain was found in a study of blood T cells in healthy people across ages. Together with a sample-barcoded 5' primer, a J-beta primer mix was included in a second PCR lasting about 7 to 12 cycles. MiXCR, applied by TCRdb to the 5' RACE reads, yields one record per CDR3 protein. The table shows about 1.8 million distinct CDR3 sequences, with approximately 50% occurring only once. Sequenced: blood. This TCR was sampled from a woman in her thirties or forties in good health.

Here the CDR3 DNA reads TGTGCCAGCAGCGACTATCCCGGGAGGGGACAGGCCACCTACGAGCAGTACTTC. Its translation is CASSDYPGRGQATYEQYF. This chain connects TRBV6-2 or TRBV6-3 to TRBJ2-7; D possibly uses TRBD1 or TRBD2 (8 bases each). The CDR3 loop spans 18 amino acids. The ends were cut back, 6 bases at V and 2 bases at J, with 26 bases in the middle. Germline lookup yields CDR1 MNHEY and CDR2 SVGEGT.